This T cell receptor beta chain was recovered during a study of response to subunit inactivated influenza vaccine. From germline, CDR1 is DFQATT and CDR2 SNEGSKA (reference sequence). V was clipped by 4 bases and J by 0 bases, with 10 bases between them. This CDR3 has 13 amino acids. Using its own MiXCR run on the RT-PCR reads, TCRdb lists one record per CDR3 protein. The sample records about 480,000 distinct CDR3 sequences, roughly 27% being singletons. Comments on this clonotype: Its antigen is undetermined.

Study-level results: With each seasonal influenza vaccination, the authors suggested, few new T cells are recruited.

The sample in question was CD4+ T cells sorted from PBMCs, obtained approximately 5 days after vaccination. The TCR was taken from a man in his fifties or sixties who received an inactivated influenza vaccine. This rearrangement joins TRBV20-1 to TRBJ2-7; D possibly corresponds to TRBD1 (5 bases). In nucleotides, the CDR3 is TGCAGTGCTACAGGGTTAAGCTCCTACGAGCAGTACTTC. As protein: CSATGLSSYEQYF.